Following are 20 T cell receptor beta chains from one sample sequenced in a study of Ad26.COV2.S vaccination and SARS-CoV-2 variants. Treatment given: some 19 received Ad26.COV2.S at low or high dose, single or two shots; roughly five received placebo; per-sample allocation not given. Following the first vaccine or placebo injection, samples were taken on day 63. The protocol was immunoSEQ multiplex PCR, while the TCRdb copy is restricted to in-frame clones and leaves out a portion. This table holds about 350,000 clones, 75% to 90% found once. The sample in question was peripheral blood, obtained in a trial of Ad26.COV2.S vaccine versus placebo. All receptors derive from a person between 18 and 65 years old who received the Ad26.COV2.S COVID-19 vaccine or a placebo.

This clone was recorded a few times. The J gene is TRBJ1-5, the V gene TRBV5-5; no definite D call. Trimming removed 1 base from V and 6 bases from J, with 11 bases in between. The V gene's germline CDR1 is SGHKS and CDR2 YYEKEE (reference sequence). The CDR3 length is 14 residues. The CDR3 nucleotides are TGTGCCAGCAGCTTGTCTTCGTATGGTCAGCCCCAGCATTTT. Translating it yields CASSLSSYGQPQHF.

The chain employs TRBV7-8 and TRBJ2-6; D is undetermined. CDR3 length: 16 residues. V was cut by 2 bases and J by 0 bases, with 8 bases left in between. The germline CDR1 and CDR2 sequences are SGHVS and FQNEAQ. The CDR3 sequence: CASSLRGDSGANVLTF. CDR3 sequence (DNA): TGTGCCAGCAGCTTACGTGGCGACTCTGGGGCCAACGTCCTGACTTTC.

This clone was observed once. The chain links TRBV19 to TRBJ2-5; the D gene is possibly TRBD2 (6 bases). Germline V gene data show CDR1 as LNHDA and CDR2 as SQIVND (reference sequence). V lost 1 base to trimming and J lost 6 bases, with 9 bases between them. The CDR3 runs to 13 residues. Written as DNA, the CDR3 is TGTGCCAGTAGTATAGCGGGAGATCAGACCCAGTACTTC. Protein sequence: CASSIAGDQTQYF.

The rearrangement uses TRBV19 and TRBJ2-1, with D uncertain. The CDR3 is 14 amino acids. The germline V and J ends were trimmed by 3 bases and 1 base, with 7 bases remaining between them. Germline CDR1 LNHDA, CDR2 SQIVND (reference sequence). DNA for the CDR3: TGTGCCAGTAGTATGCCCTTTTCCTACAATGAGCAGTTCTTC. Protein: CASSMPFSYNEQFF. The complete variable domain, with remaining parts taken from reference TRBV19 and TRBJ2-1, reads DGGITQSPKYLFRKEGQNVTLSCEQNLNHDAMYWYRQDPGQGLRLIYYSQIVNDFQKGDIAEGYSVSREKKESFPLTVTSAQKNPTAFYLCASSMPFSYNEQFFGPGTRLTVL.

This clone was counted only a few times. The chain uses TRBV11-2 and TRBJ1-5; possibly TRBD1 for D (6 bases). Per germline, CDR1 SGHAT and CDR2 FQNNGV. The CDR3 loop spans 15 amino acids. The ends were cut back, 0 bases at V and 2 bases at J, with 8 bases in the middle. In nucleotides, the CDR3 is TGTGCCAGCAGCTTAGAGTGGACAGGCAATCAGCCCCAGCATTTT. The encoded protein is CASSLEWTGNQPQHF.

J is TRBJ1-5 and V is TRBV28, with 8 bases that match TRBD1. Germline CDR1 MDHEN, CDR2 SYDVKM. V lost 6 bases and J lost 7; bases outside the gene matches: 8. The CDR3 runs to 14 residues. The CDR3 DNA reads TGTGCCAGCAGACAGGACAGGGTTGGGCAGCCCCAGCATTTT. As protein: CASRQDRVGQPQHF. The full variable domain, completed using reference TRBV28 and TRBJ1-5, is DVKVTQSSRYLVKRTGEKVFLECVQDMDHENMFWYRQDPGLGLRLIYFSYDVKMKEKGDIPEGYSVSREKKERFSLILESASTNQTSMYLCASRQDRVGQPQHFGDGTRLSIL.

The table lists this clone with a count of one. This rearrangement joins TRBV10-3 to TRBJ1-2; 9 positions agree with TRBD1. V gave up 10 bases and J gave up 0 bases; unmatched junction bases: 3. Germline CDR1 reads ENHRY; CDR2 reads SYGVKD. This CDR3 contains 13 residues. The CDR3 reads CATGQGTNYGYTF. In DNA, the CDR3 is TGTGCCACCGGACAGGGGACTAACTATGGCTACACCTTC.

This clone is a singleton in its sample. CDR3: CASSFGQGGVETQYF. DNA for the CDR3: TGTGCCAGCAGCTTTGGACAGGGCGGGGTAGAGACCCAGTACTTC. This chain joins TRBV5-4 and TRBJ2-5; TRBD1 agrees at 8 bases. The germline V gene encodes CDR1 SGHNT and CDR2 YYREEE (reference sequence). The trim removed 2 bases at V and 4 bases at J, leaving 7 bases unmatched. The CDR3 has 15 residues.

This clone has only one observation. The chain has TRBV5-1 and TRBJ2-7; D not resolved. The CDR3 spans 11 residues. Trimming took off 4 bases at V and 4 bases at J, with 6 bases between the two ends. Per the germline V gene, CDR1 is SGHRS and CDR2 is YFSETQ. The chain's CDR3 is CASSIDYEQYF. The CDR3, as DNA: TGCGCCAGCAGCATAGATTACGAGCAGTACTTC.

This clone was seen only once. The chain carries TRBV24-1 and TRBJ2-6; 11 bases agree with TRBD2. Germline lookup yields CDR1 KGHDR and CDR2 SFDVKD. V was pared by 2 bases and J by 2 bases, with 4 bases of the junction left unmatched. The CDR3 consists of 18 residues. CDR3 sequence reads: CATSDSPGLAAGANVLTF. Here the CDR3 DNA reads TGTGCCACCAGTGATTCACCGGGACTAGCGGCTGGGGCCAACGTCCTGACTTTC.

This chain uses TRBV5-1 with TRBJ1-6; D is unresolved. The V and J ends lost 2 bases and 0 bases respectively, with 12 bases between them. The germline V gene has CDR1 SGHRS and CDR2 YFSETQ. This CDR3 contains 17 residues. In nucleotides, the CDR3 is TGCGCCAGCAGCTTTGCCACCCGGAGCTCCTATAATTCACCCCTCCACTTT. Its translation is CASSFATRSSYNSPLHF.

CDR3 bases: TGTGCCAGCGGCTTCCCTCGTGGGGTGCGCGAAAAACTGTTTTTT. Translation: CASGFPRGVREKLFF. The chain carries TRBV6-5 and TRBJ1-4; no reliable D call. The CDR3 covers 15 residues. Trimming took 8 bases from V and 8 from J, leaving 21 bases between them. Looked up from germline, CDR1 is MNHEY and CDR2 is SVGAGI.

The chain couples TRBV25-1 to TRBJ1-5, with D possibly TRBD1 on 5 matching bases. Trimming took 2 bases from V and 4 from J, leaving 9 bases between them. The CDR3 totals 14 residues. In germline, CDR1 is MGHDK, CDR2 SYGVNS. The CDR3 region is CASSEPGLNQPQHF. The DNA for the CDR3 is TGTGCCAGCAGTGAACCAGGGTTGAATCAGCCCCAGCATTTT.

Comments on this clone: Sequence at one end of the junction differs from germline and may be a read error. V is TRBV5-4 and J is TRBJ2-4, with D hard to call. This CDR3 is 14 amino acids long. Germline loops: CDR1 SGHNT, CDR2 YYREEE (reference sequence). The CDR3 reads CASTLDLAKNIQYF. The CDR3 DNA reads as TGTGCCAGCACCTTGGACCTAGCCAAAAACATTCAGTACTTC.

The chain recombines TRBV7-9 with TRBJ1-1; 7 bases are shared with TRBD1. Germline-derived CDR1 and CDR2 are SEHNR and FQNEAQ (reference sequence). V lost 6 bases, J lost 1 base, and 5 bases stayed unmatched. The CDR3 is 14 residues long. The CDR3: CASSSGTENTEAFF. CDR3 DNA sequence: TGTGCCAGCAGTTCCGGGACAGAGAACACTGAAGCTTTCTTT.

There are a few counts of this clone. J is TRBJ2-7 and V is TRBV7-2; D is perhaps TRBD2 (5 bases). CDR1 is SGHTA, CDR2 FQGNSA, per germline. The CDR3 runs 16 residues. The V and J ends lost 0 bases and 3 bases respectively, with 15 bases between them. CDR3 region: CASSLAYTGSIYEQYF. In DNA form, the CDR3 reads TGTGCCAGCAGCTTAGCGTACACGGGGTCGATCTACGAGCAGTACTTC.

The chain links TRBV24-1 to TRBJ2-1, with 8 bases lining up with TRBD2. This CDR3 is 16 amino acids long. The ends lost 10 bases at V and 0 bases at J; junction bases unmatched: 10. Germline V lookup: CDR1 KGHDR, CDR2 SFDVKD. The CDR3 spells CATRATSASSYNEQFF. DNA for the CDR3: TGTGCCACTAGGGCGACTAGCGCAAGCTCCTACAATGAGCAGTTCTTC.

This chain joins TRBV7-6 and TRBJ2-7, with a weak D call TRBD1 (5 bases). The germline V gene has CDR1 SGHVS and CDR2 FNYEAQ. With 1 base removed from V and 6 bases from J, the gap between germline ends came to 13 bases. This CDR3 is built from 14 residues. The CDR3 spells CASSLDAGKPEQYF. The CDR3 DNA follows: TGTGCCAGCAGCTTAGATGCAGGGAAACCCGAGCAGTACTTC.

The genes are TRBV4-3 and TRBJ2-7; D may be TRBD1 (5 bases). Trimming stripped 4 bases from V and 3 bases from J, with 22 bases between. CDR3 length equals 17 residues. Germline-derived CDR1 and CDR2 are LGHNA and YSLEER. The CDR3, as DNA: TGCGCCAGCAGCCGACGGCGGACACATCTCATGGGCTACGAGCAGTACTTC. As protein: CASSRRRTHLMGYEQYF.

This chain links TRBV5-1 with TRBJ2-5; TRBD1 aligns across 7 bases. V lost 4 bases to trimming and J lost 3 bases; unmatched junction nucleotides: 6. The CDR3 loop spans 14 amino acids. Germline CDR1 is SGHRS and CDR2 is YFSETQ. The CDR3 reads CASSATDREETQYF. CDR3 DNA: TGCGCCAGCAGCGCAACCGACAGGGAAGAGACCCAGTACTTC. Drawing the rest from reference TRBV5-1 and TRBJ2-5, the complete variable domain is KAGVTQTPRYLIKTRGQQVTLSCSPISGHRSVSWYQQTPGQGLQFLFEYFSETQRNKGNFPGRFSGRQFSNSRSEMNVSTLELGDSALYLCASSATDREETQYFGPGTRLLVL.